These T cell receptor beta chains were read from a single sample in a study of T cell repertoires in cytomegalovirus infection. No antigen has been identified for these receptors. TCRdb re-called the reads with MiXCR, one entry per CDR3 protein. The table records around 360,000 distinct CDR3 sequences, approximately 30% of them present only once. The material sequenced was cultured PBMCs, taken from culture after CMV antigen stimulation. The receptors derive from a human donor in good health (CMV status not recorded). Some clones in this sample may be carry-over from other donors' samples. Each CDR3 is given with its conserved first and last residue. Each record gives: J gene, V gene, D gene, clone size, CDR3 DNA, CDR3 protein. D genes are given only for firm matches. Expanded clones get a size class; other rows say once, few or many, or leave the size out.

TRBJ2-1,TRBV6-2/TRBV6-3,TRBD1,few,TGTGCCAGCAGTTACTTGCTTAGGGACAGAGCCTACAATGAGCAGTTCTTC,CASSYLLRDRAYNEQFF
TRBJ1-2,TRBV14,NA,few,TGTGCCAGCAGCCACGACACTAGTAGCTATGGCTACACCTTC,CASSHDTSSYGYTF
TRBJ1-4,TRBV4-3,TRBD1,NA,TGCGCCAGCAGCCAAGTTTCAGGGGGGGAAAAACTGTTTTTT,CASSQVSGGEKLFF
TRBJ1-5,TRBV7-2,NA,few,TGTGCCAGCAGCTTCTCAACAGGGCGGGGGCAGCCCCAGCATTTT,CASSFSTGRGQPQHF
TRBJ1-1,TRBV5-1,NA,few,TGCGCCAGCAGAGTGAACAGATTGAACACTGAAGCTTTCTTT,CASRVNRLNTEAFF
TRBJ1-2,TRBV12-3/TRBV12-4,TRBD1,NA,TGTGCCAGCAGTTTACGACAGGGGGACCATGGCTACACCTTC,CASSLRQGDHGYTF
TRBJ2-1,TRBV7-3,TRBD2,few,TGTGCCAGCAGCTTACATCTGCGGGAGGACTCCTACAATGAGCAGTTCTTC,CASSLHLREDSYNEQFF
TRBJ1-1,TRBV12-5,NA,NA,TGTGCTAGTGGTTTGGTAGGAGGGGGGCAGGGAGGGATGAACACTGAAGCTTTCTTT,CASGLVGGGQGGMNTEAFF
TRBJ1-3,TRBV28,NA,few,TGTGCCAGCATCAATCCGGGGGGCGGAAACACCATATATTTT,CASINPGGGNTIYF
TRBJ2-7,TRBV20-1,NA,medium-sized,TGCAGTGCTAAATCTTCCTACGAGCAGTACTTC,CSAKSSYEQYF
TRBJ2-7,TRBV5-6,NA,few,TGTGCCAGCAGCTTGAATCCAACTGCGGGAACCGGCGAGCAGTACTTC,CASSLNPTAGTGEQYF
TRBJ2-7,TRBV28,TRBD2,NA,TGTGCCAGCAGTTCTCCTTCTGGCGGGGGGGCCGACGAGCAGTACTTC,CASSSPSGGGADEQYF
TRBJ2-5,TRBV29-1,TRBD1,few,TGCAGCGCAAAGACAGGGAGCCAAGAGACCCAGTACTTC,CSAKTGSQETQYF
TRBJ1-5,TRBV7-2,NA,few,TGTGCCAGCAGCTTAGCGGCCGGCGATCCTCTGCCCCAGCATTTT,CASSLAAGDPLPQHF
TRBJ2-2,TRBV4-1,NA,once,TGCGCCAGCAGCCAGCTCGACTCAGAGACCGGGGAGCTGTTTTTT,CASSQLDSETGELFF
TRBJ2-1,TRBV9,NA,NA,TGTGCCAGCAGCGTAACCGGGAGTGCCACCTACAATGAGCAGTTCTTC,CASSVTGSATYNEQFF
TRBJ1-3,TRBV7-2,NA,NA,TGTGCCAGCAGCTATAGGGGTTCCGGAAACACCATATATTTT,CASSYRGSGNTIYF
TRBJ1-2,TRBV2,NA,few,TGTGCCAGCAGTGACAGCTATGGCTACACCTTC,CASSDSYGYTF
TRBJ2-3,TRBV20-1,NA,NA,TGCAGTGCTAGGAGAAGGAGGGGGCGAACAGATACGCAGTATTTT,CSARRRRGRTDTQYF
TRBJ2-7,TRBV4-1,TRBD2,NA,TGTGCCAGCAGCCAAGATGGGTCTAGCGGGATCTACGAGCAGTACTTC,CASSQDGSSGIYEQYF
TRBJ2-5,TRBV7-2,NA,many,TGTGCCAGCAGCTTAGCCGGGTTCCAAGAGACCCAGTACTTC,CASSLAGFQETQYF
TRBJ1-1,TRBV6-6,NA,few,TGTGCCAGCAGTTACTATAAGGGTGCTGAAGCTTTCTTT,CASSYYKGAEAFF
TRBJ1-2,TRBV7-9,TRBD1,few,TGTGCCAGCAGCCCGAGGGACAGTAACTATGGCTACACCTTC,CASSPRDSNYGYTF
TRBJ2-1,TRBV7-9,NA,NA,TGTGCCAGCAGCACACGGGACCACGGGAGATCCTACAATGAGCAGTTCTTC,CASSTRDHGRSYNEQFF
TRBJ2-1,TRBV11-3,NA,NA,TGTGCCAGCAGCTTAGGCCCCCCTGCCTACAATGAGCAGTTCTTC,CASSLGPPAYNEQFF